The sequence of this T cell receptor beta chain was determined in a study of T cell repertoires in cytomegalovirus infection. Study details: Used in the study were CMV epitopes, some recently identified and HLA-C-restricted, others well-studied and HLA-B-restricted. Shared public TCR beta signatures pointed to both CMV infection and a matching HLA type. Points from the study as a whole: Predominance within the ex vivo response was attributable to HLA-C-restricted CMV-specific TCR beta clonotypes. The cumulative frequency of public TCR beta families identified carriers of CMV plus the relevant HLA.

Note on this clonotype: What it recognizes is unknown.

TCRdb itself ran the reads through MiXCR, one entry per CDR3 protein. This table holds more than 95,000 distinct CDR3 sequences, 32% found once. The source was CD8+ T cells from cultured PBMCs, collected from culture after CMV antigen stimulation. The sequence was collected from a human donor in good health (CMV status not recorded). Some clones in this sample may be carry-over from other donors' samples.

CDR3 protein: CASSGALARNYEQYF. In DNA, the CDR3 is TGTGCCAGCAGCGGGGCTCTGGCTCGGAACTACGAGCAGTACTTC. V gene TRBV7-9 combines with J gene TRBJ2-7, with a weak D call TRBD1 (5 bases). The CDR3 totals 15 residues. The V and J ends lost 5 bases and 3 bases respectively, with 17 bases between them. Germline-derived CDR1 and CDR2 are SEHNR and FQNEAQ (reference sequence).